This T cell receptor beta chain comes out of a study of Siglec-9 on CD8 T cells in melanoma (dated by TCRdb to about 2019). Study-level background: Siglec-9 expression on CD8+ T cells and the role of Siglec-9 in regulating T cells in the melanoma tumor microenvironment were investigated in the study.

Beyond this particular receptor, the publication reports: According to the reported findings, Siglec-9 marked and regulated a subset of effector memory CD8+ T cells that seemed to build up inside melanoma tumors.

With respect to this clone: It has no known antigen specificity. No per-base quality is available; no much larger clone lies one base away. At the DNA level, this CDR3 is encoded by other sequences in the same sample as well.

Reading from cysteine to phenylalanine, the CDR3 counts 15 amino acids. Just CDR3 DNA is preserved here, 45 bases in frame from base 1. Trimming removed 2 bases from V and 4 bases from J; the gene matches leave 2 bases unexplained. Sequences MNHNS (CDR1) and SASEGT (CDR2) are obtained from the germline V gene. The library was prepared using the immunoSEQ multiplex PCR assay. TCRdb carries this immuneACCESS record with in-frame sequences only. Its versions omit some clonotypes, under half of them owing to an unresolved V gene in the studies checked, with the rest unexplained. The sample table shows about 1,400 clones, and 63% are seen once. Clones ranked in the top ten supply around 16% of the sample.

Sequencing was performed on Siglec-9+ CD8+ T cells sorted from blood. In the paper's terms, the cell subset or site label means: CD8 T cells expressing Siglec-9. The source is a human donor in good health. Here the chain combines TRBV6-1 and TRBJ2-3, with TRBD2 identical over 11 junction bases. The nucleotides are TGTGCCAGCAGTGAACTAGCGGGAGGACCAGATACGCAGTATTTT. It specifies CASSELAGGPDTQYF.